Each of the 6 T cell receptor beta chains below was sequenced from the same sample in a study of OX40 agonist ivuxolimab in advanced cancers. Generated by immunoSEQ multiplex PCR, the TCRdb table keeps only in-frame clones and is missing some. The table lists more than 90,000 clones, approximately 80% of them singletons. The specimen comprised CD4+ or CD8+ T cells sorted from blood, sampled in a trial of the OX40 agonist ivuxolimab. Source of these receptors: an adult with an advanced solid tumor such as melanoma, head and neck, liver or kidney cancer.

V usage is TRBV12-5 and J usage is TRBJ2-3, with 9 positions matching TRBD2. The CDR3 loop spans 16 amino acids. Germline assignment: CDR1 LGHNT and CDR2 FRNRAP. Trimming cost V 0 bases and J 2 bases; bases outside gene matches: 3. The CDR3, as DNA: TGTGCTAGTGGTTTGGTAGCGGGGGGCCCCACAGATACGCAGTATTTT. The encoded protein is CASGLVAGGPTDTQYF.

This clone was found a few times. The rearrangement uses TRBV18 and TRBJ1-1, with TRBD1 identical over 7 bases. The CDR3 covers 13 residues. Trimming removed 3 bases from V and 7 bases from J; junction bases left unmatched: 5. Germline V gives CDR1 KGHSH, CDR2 LQKENI. CDR3 bases: TGTGCCAGCTCACCCAGACAGGGCAGTGAAGCTTTCTTT. Translation gives CASSPRQGSEAFF.

The chain links TRBV6-5 to TRBJ1-1; 11 bases fit TRBD1. Germline V CDR1 and CDR2: MNHEY, SVGAGI. CDR3 length: 15 residues. The J segment lost 5 bases and the V segment lost 6 bases, leaving 8 bases of the junction unmatched. The CDR3 is CASSPDRGHGTEAFF. The CDR3 DNA reads as TGTGCCAGCAGCCCGGACAGGGGGCATGGGACTGAAGCTTTCTTT.

The chain combines TRBV6-1 with TRBJ2-7; tentatively, D is TRBD1 (6 bases). CDR3 size: 14 residues. The germline CDR1 and CDR2 sequences are MNHNS and SASEGT. V was shortened by 0 bases and J by 2 bases, with 8 bases between the two germline ends. The CDR3 nucleotides read TGTGCCAGCAGTGAAGCGGGACAAACCTACGAGCAGTACTTC. Translating gives CASSEAGQTYEQYF.

The rearrangement uses TRBV5-1 and TRBJ1-1; maybe TRBD1 (5 bases). The CDR3 extends over 14 amino acids. CDR1 and CDR2 (germline): SGHRS, YFSETQ. V gave up 4 bases and J gave up 7 bases, with 17 bases separating them. The CDR3 region is CASSPIGALNEAFF. In DNA, the CDR3 is TGCGCCAGCAGCCCCATCGGGGCCTTAAATGAAGCTTTCTTT.

The chain combines TRBV7-2 with TRBJ2-1; the match to TRBD2 covers 11 bases. The trim removed 7 bases at V and 5 bases at J, leaving 4 bases unmatched. This CDR3 region has 14 residues. In germline, CDR1 is SGHTA, CDR2 FQGNSA. The CDR3 here is CASTSSGRNNEQFF. DNA for the CDR3: TGTGCCAGCACCTCTAGCGGGAGGAACAATGAGCAGTTCTTC.